A single sample gave rise to the 12 T cell receptor beta chains below, sequenced in a study of blood T cell repertoires in COVID-19. Clones were sequenced by immunoSEQ multiplex PCR, and TCRdb holds only the in-frame ones, with some missing. This sample has 150,000 to 200,000 clones, with around four fifths found just once. The sequenced sample consisted of peripheral blood. The receptors shown here come from a woman older than 75 with acute or convalescent COVID-19.

The V and J genes are TRBV18 and TRBJ1-3; 7 bases line up with TRBD1. V shed 5 bases, J shed 2 bases, and the junction held 3 bases outside the gene matches. The germline gives CDR1 KGHSH, CDR2 LQKENI. The CDR3 is made up of 14 amino acids. The CDR3 loop reads CASSDRATGNTIYF. DNA for the CDR3: TGTGCCAGCTCAGACAGGGCGACTGGAAACACCATATATTTT.

This clone was seen only once. The same CDR3 arises from other DNA sequences in this sample as well. This rearrangement joins TRBV5-1 to TRBJ2-2, with D perhaps matching TRBD1 (6 bases). There are 16 residues in the CDR3. The germline V gene encodes CDR1 SGHRS and CDR2 YFSETQ. V was cut by 0 bases and J by 5 bases, with 14 bases left in between. CDR3 in DNA: TGCGCCAGCAGCTTGGACCGGGACACACCAACCGGGGAGCTGTTTTTT. It specifies CASSLDRDTPTGELFF.

The J gene is TRBJ2-3, the V gene TRBV7-2; 10 bases match TRBD2. CDR1 and CDR2 (germline): SGHTA, FQGNSA. V was clipped by 5 bases and J by 6 bases; unmatched bases: 8. CDR3 length: 15 residues. The CDR3 DNA sequence: TGTGCCAGCAGCACCGGACTAGCGGAGGTGGATACGCAGTATTTT. Its protein product is CASSTGLAEVDTQYF.

V is TRBV10-3 and J is TRBJ1-1; 9 bases agree with TRBD1. Germline V gene data show CDR1 as ENHRY and CDR2 as SYGVKD. The CDR3 has 14 amino acids. J lost 4 bases, V lost 3 bases, and 3 bases had no gene match. CDR3 sequence reads: CAISEQGAGTEAFF. In DNA form, the CDR3 reads TGTGCCATCAGTGAACAGGGGGCGGGCACTGAAGCTTTCTTT.

The chain recombines TRBV11-2 with TRBJ1-2; TRBD1 might be the D (5 bases). Germline V CDR1 and CDR2: SGHAT, FQNNGV. V was cut by 1 base and J by 5 bases, with 11 bases left in between. The length of the CDR3 is 14 residues. The CDR3 is CASSLAGKGYGYTF. DNA of the CDR3: TGTGCCAGCAGCTTAGCAGGGAAAGGATATGGCTACACCTTC. Full variable domain (missing parts from reference TRBV11-2 and TRBJ1-2): EAGVAQSPRYKIIEKRQSVAFWCNPISGHATLYWYQQILGQGPKLLIQFQNNGVVDDSQLPKDRFSAERLKGVDSTLKIQPAKLEDSAVYLCASSLAGKGYGYTFGSGTRLTVV.

This clone was recorded once. The CDR3 loop is CASSEGTARALMPNEKLFF. DNA of the CDR3: TGTGCCAGCAGTGAAGGGACCGCGCGGGCCCTCATGCCTAATGAAAAACTGTTTTTT. This sequence joins TRBV6-1 and TRBJ1-4; D gene uncertain. The CDR3 totals 19 residues. Trimming removed 1 base at V and 3 bases at J, with 21 bases between. Germline V gene lookup returns CDR1 MNHNS and CDR2 SASEGT.

The table lists this clone with a count of one. The chain joins TRBV11-2 to TRBJ2-7; tentatively, D is TRBD1 (5 bases). Per germline, CDR1 SGHAT and CDR2 FQNNGV. The CDR3 is 15 amino acids. Trimming took off 2 bases at V and 4 bases at J, with 15 bases between the two ends. This CDR3 reads CASSLLGATEYEQYF. The DNA of the CDR3 is TGTGCCAGCAGCTTACTAGGGGCAACAGAGTACGAGCAGTACTTC.

This clone was observed a handful of times. An end of the junction differs from the germline gene, which may be a read error. In the same sample, other DNA sequences code for this CDR3. CDR3 in amino acids: CASSLLTGSHEQYF. The CDR3 DNA reads TGTGCCAGCAGCTTACTGACAGGCTCCCACGAGCAGTACTTC. This chain connects TRBV5-6 to TRBJ2-7, with a possible D match to TRBD1 (6 bases). Germline V gene lookup returns CDR1 SGHDT and CDR2 YYEEEE. The CDR3 spans 14 residues.

This clone was recorded only once. J is TRBJ2-5 and V is TRBV5-1; D gene uncertain. Per the germline V gene, CDR1 is SGHRS and CDR2 is YFSETQ. This CDR3 spans 12 amino acids. Between the trimmed V and J ends, which lost 3 bases and 2 bases, there was a span of 5 bases. The chain's CDR3 is CASSSSQETQYF. In DNA, the CDR3 is TGCGCCAGCAGCTCCTCGCAAGAGACCCAGTACTTC.

J is TRBJ1-1 and V is TRBV19; 8 nucleotides match TRBD1. Germline CDR1 is LNHDA and CDR2 is SQIVND (reference sequence). V shed 6 bases, J shed 1 base, and the junction held 4 bases outside the gene matches. This CDR3 has 14 residues. The CDR3 nucleotides read TGTGCCAGTAGCGTTACAGGGGGGAACACTGAAGCTTTCTTT. Translated: CASSVTGGNTEAFF.

This chain links TRBV19 with TRBJ1-2; weak D call: TRBD1 (6 bases). CDR3 length: 14 residues. Germline V CDR1 and CDR2: LNHDA, SQIVND (reference sequence). V was clipped by 5 bases and J by 7 bases, with 17 bases between them. This CDR3 reads CASSLGSNRVGYTF. The DNA for the CDR3 is TGTGCCAGTAGTCTCGGATCCAACAGGGTTGGCTACACCTTC. The full variable domain, completed using reference TRBV19 and TRBJ1-2, is DGGITQSPKYLFRKEGQNVTLSCEQNLNHDAMYWYRQDPGQGLRLIYYSQIVNDFQKGDIAEGYSVSREKKESFPLTVTSAQKNPTAFYLCASSLGSNRVGYTFGSGTRLTVV.

J is TRBJ2-4 and V is TRBV6-2 or TRBV6-3; no definite D call. CDR1 is MNHEY and CDR2 is SVGEGT in the germline V gene. With 0 bases removed from V and 1 base from J, the gap between germline ends came to 13 bases. The CDR3 is 17 residues long. The CDR3 DNA sequence: TGTGCCAGCAGTTACTCGTCACACAACCTCGCCAAAAACATTCAGTACTTC. It encodes CASSYSSHNLAKNIQYF.